The 13 T cell receptor beta chains presented below share a single source sample, sequenced in a study of molecular identifiers for immune sequencing clone quantification. TCRdb reprocessed the PCR reads with MiXCR, giving one entry per CDR3 protein. The data show some 590,000 distinct CDR3 sequences, about 25% seen once. Sequencing used naive CD8+ T cells from blood, with Jurkat cell RNA spiked in. Subset reported: FACS-sorted CD8+CD4-CCR7+CD45RA+ naive T cells. These receptors were taken from a human donor in good health. Some libraries in this study had Jurkat cell RNA spiked in.

This clonotype was found a few times. The CDR3 protein is CASRTGQGDTEAFF. The CDR3 bases are TGTGCCAGCAGGACCGGACAGGGAGACACTGAAGCTTTCTTT. The chain links TRBV6-4 to TRBJ1-1; the match to TRBD1 covers 8 bases. The CDR3 is made up of 14 amino acids. Looked up from germline, CDR1 is MRHNA and CDR2 is SNTAGT. The ends lost 6 bases at V and 3 bases at J; junction bases unmatched: 6.

This clonotype was counted at least ten times. The rearrangement uses TRBV7-9 and TRBJ2-3; D is unclear. The CDR3 has 15 amino acids. Germline assignment: CDR1 SEHNR and CDR2 FQNEAQ (reference sequence). V lost 1 base, J lost 1 base, and 9 bases lay in between. CDR3 DNA sequence: TGTGCCAGCAGCTTAGGGACCTCTGGCACAGATACGCAGTATTTT. Its translation: CASSLGTSGTDTQYF. The full variable domain, with the rest looked up from reference TRBV7-9 and TRBJ2-3, is DTGVSQNPRHKITKRGQNVTFRCDPISEHNRLYWYRQTLGQGPEFLTYFQNEAQLEKSRLLSDRFSAERPKGSFSTLEIQRTEQGDSAMYLCASSLGTSGTDTQYFGPGTRLTVL.

The V and J genes are TRBV12-3 or TRBV12-4 and TRBJ2-5; 8 nucleotides align to TRBD1. The CDR3 has 14 residues. The trim removed 6 bases at V and 4 bases at J, leaving 7 bases unmatched. CDR3 in amino acids: CASSPPGQAETQYF. The CDR3 bases are TGTGCCAGCAGCCCACCGGGACAGGCAGAGACCCAGTACTTC.

The V call is TRBV10-1, the J call TRBJ2-1; D unresolved. The germline gives CDR1 WNHNN, CDR2 SYGVQD (reference sequence). V was clipped by 9 bases and J by 0 bases, with 15 bases between them. CDR3 length: 15 residues. The CDR3 loop reads CARRFNTLSYNEQFF. DNA for the CDR3: TGCGCCAGGAGATTTAACACTCTCTCCTACAATGAGCAGTTCTTC.

This clonotype appeared a few times. V and J are TRBV19 and TRBJ2-7; tentatively, D is TRBD1 (5 bases). Between the trimmed V and J ends, which lost 2 bases and 0 bases, there was a span of 11 bases. The CDR3 length is 15 residues. Looked up from germline, CDR1 is LNHDA and CDR2 is SQIVND (reference sequence). This CDR3 reads CASSILPDISYEQYF. The CDR3 nucleotides are TGTGCCAGTAGTATACTGCCGGACATCTCCTACGAGCAGTACTTC.

In this sample, this clonotype turned up a few times. The chain carries TRBV6-5 and TRBJ2-1, with D perhaps TRBD2 (5 bases). Germline-derived CDR1 and CDR2 are MNHEY and SVGAGI. The CDR3 totals 14 residues. The V gene lost 4 bases and the J gene lost 10 bases, with 17 bases spanning the gap. CDR3 DNA sequence: TGTGCCAGCAGTTCTCTAGCAGGTCCTATGGAGCAGTTCTTC. It yields the protein CASSSLAGPMEQFF.

The chain joins TRBV4-2 to TRBJ1-5, with unresolved D. V was pared by 11 bases and J by 12 bases, with 23 bases between. The CDR3 runs 13 residues. Germline V CDR1 and CDR2: LGHNA, YNFKEQ. CDR3 coding DNA: TGTGCCCGCCGCCCAGTGCTTGGGCGCGTCCAGCATTTT. This gives the protein CARRPVLGRVQHF.

This clonotype showed up many times. The chain combines TRBV28 with TRBJ2-3, with TRBD2 matching 8 bases. Trimming removed 5 bases from V and 2 bases from J; junction bases left unmatched: 6. The CDR3 is 15 amino acids. Germline loops: CDR1 MDHEN, CDR2 SYDVKM. As DNA, the CDR3 is TGTGCCAGCAGTAGGACTAGCAGGACCACAGATACGCAGTATTTT. It is translated as CASSRTSRTTDTQYF.

This clonotype turned up a few times. The chain links TRBV29-1 to TRBJ2-1, with D perhaps TRBD2 (6 bases). CDR3 length: 11 residues. The V gene's germline CDR1 is SQVTM and CDR2 ANQGSEA. Trimming removed 6 bases at V and 4 bases at J, with 7 bases between. Written as DNA, the CDR3 is TGCAGCGTCGCGGGGTACAATGAGCAGTTCTTC. This gives the protein CSVAGYNEQFF.

A word on this clonotype: The junction and the germline gene differ at one end; a read error may be behind it. The rearrangement links TRBV20-1 to TRBJ2-2; weak D call: TRBD2 (5 bases). This CDR3 has 13 amino acids. Germline V gene sequence: CDR1 DFQATT, CDR2 SNEGSKA (reference sequence). This chain's CDR3 is CSARMLDTGERSF. The CDR3 DNA is TGCAGTGCTAGAATGTTAGATACCGGGGAGCGGTCTTTT.

Only a few counts were recorded for this clonotype. A much larger clonotype is one base distant, so this may be a read error. The chain couples TRBV7-2 to TRBJ1-1; D unresolved. CDR3 length: 14 amino acids. Germline CDR1 and CDR2: SGHTA and FQGNSA. This CDR3 reads CAGSPYGVNTEAFF. The CDR3 DNA sequence: TGTGCCGGCAGCCCATACGGAGTGAACACTGAAGCTTTCTTT.

V gene TRBV30 combines with J gene TRBJ1-1; D gene ambiguous. Germline CDR1 and CDR2: GTSNPN and SVGIG (reference sequence). The CDR3 length is 13 residues. V gave up 2 bases and J gave up 0 bases, with 7 bases separating them. The CDR3 loop reads CAWSMSVNTEAFF. As DNA, the CDR3 is TGTGCCTGGAGTATGTCGGTGAACACTGAAGCTTTCTTT.

This clonotype was observed at least ten times. This chain connects TRBV6-5 to TRBJ2-5, with 10 bases lining up with TRBD1. Germline assignment: CDR1 MNHEY and CDR2 SVGAGI. V lost 4 bases, J lost 4 bases, and 6 bases stayed unmatched. The CDR3 runs 15 residues. CDR3 coding DNA: TGTGCCAGCAGTTCCGGGACAGGGGTTAGAGAGACCCAGTACTTC. Translated: CASSSGTGVRETQYF.